The text below deals with one T cell receptor (beta chain). The antigen is unknown. A read error may produce the germline difference seen at one junction end. These data belong to a study of blood T cells in healthy people across ages. Findings and limits, study-wide: More naive CD4+ cells and higher diversity marked long-lived donors relative to aged donors.

CDR3 length equals 14 residues. Germline CDR1 and CDR2: SNHLY and FYNNEI. Using a J-beta primer mix together with a sample-barcoded 5' primer, a second PCR was run for about 7 to 12 cycles. Each TCR beta cDNA got a 12-nucleotide random molecular identifier. MiXCR, applied by TCRdb to the 5' RACE reads, yields one record per CDR3 protein. Of about 1.4 million distinct CDR3 sequences in the sample, 45% to 70% are singletons; the top ten hold 6.5% to 8%. What was sequenced was blood. The chain employs TRBV2 and TRBJ2-4, with D possibly matching TRBD1 (5 bases). The sequence was obtained from a man aged 18-30 years in good health. This chain's CDR3 is CASSEGGRRYEQNF. The CDR3 DNA follows: TGTGCCAGCAGTGAAGGGGGCAGGCGCTACGAGCAGAACTTC.